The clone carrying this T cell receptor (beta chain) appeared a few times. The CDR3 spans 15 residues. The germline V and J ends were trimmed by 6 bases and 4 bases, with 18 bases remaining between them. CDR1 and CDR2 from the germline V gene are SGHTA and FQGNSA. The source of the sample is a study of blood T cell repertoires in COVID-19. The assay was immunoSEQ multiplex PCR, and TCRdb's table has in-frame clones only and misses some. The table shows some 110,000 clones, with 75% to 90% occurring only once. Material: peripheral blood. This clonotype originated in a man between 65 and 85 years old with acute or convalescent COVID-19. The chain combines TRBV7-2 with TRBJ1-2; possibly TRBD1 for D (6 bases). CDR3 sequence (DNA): TGTGCCAGCAGGTGGACGGGACACTCCAGCTATGGCTACACCTTC. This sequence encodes CASRWTGHSSYGYTF. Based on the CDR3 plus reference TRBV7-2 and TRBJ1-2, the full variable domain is GAGVSQSPSNKVTEKGKDVELRCDPISGHTALYWYRQSLGQGLEFLIYFQGNSAPDKSGLPSDRFSAERTGGSVSTLTIQRTQQEDSAVYLCASRWTGHSSYGYTFGSGTRLTVV.